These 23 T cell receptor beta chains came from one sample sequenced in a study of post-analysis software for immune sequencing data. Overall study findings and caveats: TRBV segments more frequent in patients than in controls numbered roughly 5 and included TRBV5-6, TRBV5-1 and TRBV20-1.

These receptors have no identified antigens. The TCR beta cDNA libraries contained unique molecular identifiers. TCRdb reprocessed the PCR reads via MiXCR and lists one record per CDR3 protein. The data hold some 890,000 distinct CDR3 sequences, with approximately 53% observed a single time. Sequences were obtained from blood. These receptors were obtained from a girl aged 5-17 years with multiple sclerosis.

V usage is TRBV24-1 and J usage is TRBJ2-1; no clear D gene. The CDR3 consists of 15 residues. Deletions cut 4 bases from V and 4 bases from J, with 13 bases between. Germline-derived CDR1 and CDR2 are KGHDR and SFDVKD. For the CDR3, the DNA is TGTGCCACCAGTGACCGGACCGACGATTACAATGAGCAGTTCTTC. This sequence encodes CATSDRTDDYNEQFF.

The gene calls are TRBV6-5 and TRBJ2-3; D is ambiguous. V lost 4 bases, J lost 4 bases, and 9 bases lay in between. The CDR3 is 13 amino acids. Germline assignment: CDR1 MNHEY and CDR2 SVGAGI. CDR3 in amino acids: CASSLPGSDTQYF. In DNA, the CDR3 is TGTGCCAGCAGTTTACCAGGTTCAGATACGCAGTATTTT.

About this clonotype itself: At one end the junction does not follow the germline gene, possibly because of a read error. CDR3 region: CASSPTGVGYEQYF. CDR3 DNA: TGCGCCAGCAGCCCCACGGGAGTCGGGTACGAGCAGTACTTC. This chain links TRBV7-2 with TRBJ2-5; D perhaps matches TRBD2 (6 bases). The J call could be wrong; TRBJ2-7 is a better fit for the DNA end. This CDR3 comprises 14 residues. Germline V gives CDR1 SGHTA, CDR2 FQGNSA.

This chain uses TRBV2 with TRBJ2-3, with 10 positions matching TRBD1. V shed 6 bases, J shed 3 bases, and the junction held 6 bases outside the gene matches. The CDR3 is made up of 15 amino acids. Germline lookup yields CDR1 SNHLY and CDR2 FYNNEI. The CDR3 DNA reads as TGTGCCAGCAGCAGTTGGGACAGGGGAACAGATACGCAGTATTTT. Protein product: CASSSWDRGTDTQYF.

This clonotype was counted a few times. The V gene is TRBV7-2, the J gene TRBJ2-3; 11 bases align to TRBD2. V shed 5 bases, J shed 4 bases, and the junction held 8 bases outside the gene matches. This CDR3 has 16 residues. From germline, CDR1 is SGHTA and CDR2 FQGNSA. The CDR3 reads CASSVRLAGRADTQYF. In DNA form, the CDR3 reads TGTGCCAGCAGCGTCCGACTAGCGGGGAGGGCAGATACGCAGTATTTT.

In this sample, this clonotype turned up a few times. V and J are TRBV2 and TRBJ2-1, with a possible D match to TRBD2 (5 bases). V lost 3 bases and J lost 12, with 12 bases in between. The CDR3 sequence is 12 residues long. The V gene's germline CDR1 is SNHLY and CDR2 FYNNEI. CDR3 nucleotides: TGTGCCAGCAGTGAGCGGTCGGGGAGGCAGTTCTTC. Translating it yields CASSERSGRQFF.

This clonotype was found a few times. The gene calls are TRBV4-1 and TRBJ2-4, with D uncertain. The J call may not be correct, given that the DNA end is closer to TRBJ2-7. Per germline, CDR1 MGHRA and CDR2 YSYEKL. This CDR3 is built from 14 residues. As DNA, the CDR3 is TGCGCCAGCAGCCAAGTATTGTCATACGGCGAGCAGTACTTC. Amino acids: CASSQVLSYGEQYF.

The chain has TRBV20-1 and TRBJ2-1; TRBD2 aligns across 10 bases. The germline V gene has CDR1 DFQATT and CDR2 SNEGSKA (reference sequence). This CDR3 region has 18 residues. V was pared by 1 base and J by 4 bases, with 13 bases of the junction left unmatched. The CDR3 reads CSARGGGSGLAQYNEQFF. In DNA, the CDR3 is TGCAGTGCTAGAGGGGGGGGCTCGGGACTAGCGCAGTACAATGAGCAGTTCTTC.

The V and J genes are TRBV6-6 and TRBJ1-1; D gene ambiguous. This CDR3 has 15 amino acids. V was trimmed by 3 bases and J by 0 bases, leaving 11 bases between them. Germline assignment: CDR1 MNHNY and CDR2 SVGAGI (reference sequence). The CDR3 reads CASSYPPGVNTEAFF. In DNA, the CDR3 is TGTGCCAGCAGTTATCCTCCGGGAGTGAACACTGAAGCTTTCTTT.

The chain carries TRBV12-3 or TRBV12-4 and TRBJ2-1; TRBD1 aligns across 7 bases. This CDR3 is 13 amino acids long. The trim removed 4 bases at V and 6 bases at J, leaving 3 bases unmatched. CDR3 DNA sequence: TGTGCCAGCAGTTGGCGGACAGGCAATGAGCAGTTCTTC. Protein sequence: CASSWRTGNEQFF.

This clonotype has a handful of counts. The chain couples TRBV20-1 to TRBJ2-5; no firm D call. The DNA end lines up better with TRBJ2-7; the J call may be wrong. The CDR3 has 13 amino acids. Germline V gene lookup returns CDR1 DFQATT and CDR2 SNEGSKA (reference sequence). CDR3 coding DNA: TGCAGTGCTAGAGATCTGGCCCGCTACGAGCAGTACTTC. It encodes CSARDLARYEQYF.

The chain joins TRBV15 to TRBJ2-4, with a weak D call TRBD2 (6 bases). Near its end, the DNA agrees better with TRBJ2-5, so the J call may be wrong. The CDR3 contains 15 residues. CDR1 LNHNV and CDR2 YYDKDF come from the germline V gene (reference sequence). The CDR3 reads CATSRDLGTLETQYF. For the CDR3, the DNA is TGTGCCACCAGCAGAGATCTCGGGACTTTAGAGACCCAGTACTTC.

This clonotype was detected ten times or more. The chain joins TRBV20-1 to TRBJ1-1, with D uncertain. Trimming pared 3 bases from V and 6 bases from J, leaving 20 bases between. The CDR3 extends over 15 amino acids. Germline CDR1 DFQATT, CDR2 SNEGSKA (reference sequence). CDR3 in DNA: TGCAGTGCTAGTGAACCCGATGGGGTGGCGCCTGAAGCTTTCTTT. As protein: CSASEPDGVAPEAFF.

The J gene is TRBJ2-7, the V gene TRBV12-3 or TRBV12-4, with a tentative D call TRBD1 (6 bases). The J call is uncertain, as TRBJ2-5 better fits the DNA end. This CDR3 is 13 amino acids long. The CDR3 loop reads CASTLVRGETQYF. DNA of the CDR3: TGTGCCAGCACTCTCGTAAGGGGGGAGACCCAGTACTTC.

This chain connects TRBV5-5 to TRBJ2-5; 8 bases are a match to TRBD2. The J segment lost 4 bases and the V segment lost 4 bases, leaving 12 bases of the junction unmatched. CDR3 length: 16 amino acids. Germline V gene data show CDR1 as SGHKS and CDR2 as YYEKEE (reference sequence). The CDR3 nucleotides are TGTGCCAGCAGCATCCCTAGGCCCGGGGGGGGAGAGACCCAGTACTTC. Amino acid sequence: CASSIPRPGGGETQYF.

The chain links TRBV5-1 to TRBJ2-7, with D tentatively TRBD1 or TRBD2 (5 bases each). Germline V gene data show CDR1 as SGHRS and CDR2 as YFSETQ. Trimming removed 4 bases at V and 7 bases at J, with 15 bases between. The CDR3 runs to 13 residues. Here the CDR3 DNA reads TGCGCCAGCAGCATAGGGACCACGGGAGAGCAGTACTTC. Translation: CASSIGTTGEQYF.

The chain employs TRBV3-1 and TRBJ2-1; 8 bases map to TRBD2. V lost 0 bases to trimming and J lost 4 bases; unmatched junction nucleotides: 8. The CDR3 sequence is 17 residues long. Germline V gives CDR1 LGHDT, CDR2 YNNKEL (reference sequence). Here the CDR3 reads CASSQDRISGTYNEQFF. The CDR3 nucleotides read TGTGCCAGCAGCCAAGATCGTATTAGCGGGACATACAATGAGCAGTTCTTC.

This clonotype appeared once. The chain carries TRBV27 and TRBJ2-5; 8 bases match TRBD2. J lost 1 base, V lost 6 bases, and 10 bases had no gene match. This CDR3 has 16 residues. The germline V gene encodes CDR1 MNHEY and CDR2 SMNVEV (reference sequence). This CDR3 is CASRGLEGAFQETQYF. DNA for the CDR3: TGTGCCAGCAGGGGACTAGAGGGTGCTTTCCAAGAGACCCAGTACTTC.

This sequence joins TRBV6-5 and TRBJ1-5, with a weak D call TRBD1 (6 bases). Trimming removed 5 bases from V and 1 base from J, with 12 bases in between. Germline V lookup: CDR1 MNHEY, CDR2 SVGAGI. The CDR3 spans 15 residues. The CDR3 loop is CASSLGQWSNQPQHF. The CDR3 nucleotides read TGTGCCAGCAGTCTCGGACAGTGGAGCAATCAGCCCCAGCATTTT.

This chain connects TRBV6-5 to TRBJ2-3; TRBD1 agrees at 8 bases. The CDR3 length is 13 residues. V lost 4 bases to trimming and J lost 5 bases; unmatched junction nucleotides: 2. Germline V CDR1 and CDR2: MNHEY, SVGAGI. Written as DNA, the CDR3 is TGTGCCAGCAGTTTTACAGGGGGAGATACGCAGTATTTT. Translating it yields CASSFTGGDTQYF.

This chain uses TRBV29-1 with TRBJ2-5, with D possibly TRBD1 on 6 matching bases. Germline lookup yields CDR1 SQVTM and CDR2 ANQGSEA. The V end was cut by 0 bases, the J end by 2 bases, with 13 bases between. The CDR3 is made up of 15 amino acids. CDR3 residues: CSVEDPYREQETQYF. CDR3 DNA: TGCAGCGTTGAAGACCCCTACAGGGAACAAGAGACCCAGTACTTC.

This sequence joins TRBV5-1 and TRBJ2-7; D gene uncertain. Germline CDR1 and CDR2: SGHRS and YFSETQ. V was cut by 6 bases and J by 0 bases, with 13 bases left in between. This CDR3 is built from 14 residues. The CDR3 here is CASKTVLSSYEQYF. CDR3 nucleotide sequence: TGCGCCAGCAAAACAGTTCTCAGCTCCTACGAGCAGTACTTC.

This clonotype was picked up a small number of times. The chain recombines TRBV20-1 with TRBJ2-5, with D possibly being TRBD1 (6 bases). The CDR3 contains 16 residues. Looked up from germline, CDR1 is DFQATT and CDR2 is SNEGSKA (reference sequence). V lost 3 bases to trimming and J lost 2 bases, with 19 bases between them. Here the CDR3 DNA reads TGCAGTGCTAGGCACAGGGACCCTTTTTATCAAGAGACCCAGTACTTC. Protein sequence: CSARHRDPFYQETQYF.